The 27 T cell receptor beta chains given below trace back to one sample, sequenced in a study of graft-versus-host responses after intestinal transplantation. No antigen is known for these receptors. TCRdb keeps only in-frame clones here, not all; method: immunoSEQ multiplex PCR. Of about 99,000 clones listed, more than 85% are singletons. The sequencing here drew on unstimulated CD8+ T cells sorted from spleen or lymph node cells, taken before intestinal transplant. These receptors all stem from a human donor who received an intestinal transplant.

The chain links TRBV4-1 to TRBJ1-2, with D perhaps matching TRBD1 (5 bases). The V end lost 0 bases, the J end lost 8 bases, and 19 bases lay between the germline ends. CDR1 and CDR2 from the germline V gene are MGHRA and YSYEKL. The CDR3 length is 16 residues. The CDR3 is CASSQDLGVGVRGYTF. The CDR3 DNA reads TGCGCCAGCAGCCAAGATCTGGGGGTGGGGGTGAGGGGCTACACCTTC.

The genes are TRBV7-2 and TRBJ2-1; 10 bases fit TRBD2. The CDR3 has 19 amino acids. V lost 1 base, J lost 4 bases, and 13 bases stayed unmatched. From germline, CDR1 is SGHTA and CDR2 FQGNSA. The CDR3 DNA follows: TGTGCCAGCAGCTTAGAAGCTAGCGGGGGCCTTGCTACTTACAATGAGCAGTTCTTC. Residues: CASSLEASGGLATYNEQFF.

The genes are TRBV11-3 and TRBJ2-7; D is possibly TRBD2 (5 bases). This CDR3 region has 15 residues. Germline-derived CDR1 and CDR2 are SGHNT and YENEEA. The V gene lost 5 bases and the J gene lost 3 bases, with 17 bases spanning the gap. The CDR3 protein is CASSPSHEGDYEQYF. For the CDR3, the DNA is TGTGCCAGCAGCCCGAGCCACGAGGGAGACTACGAGCAGTACTTC.

The chain employs TRBV27 and TRBJ1-1; 7 bases agree with TRBD1. The CDR3 totals 14 residues. CDR1 and CDR2 (germline): MNHEY, SMNVEV (reference sequence). V dropped 6 bases and J dropped 5; count of bases not matched to a gene: 9. The CDR3 DNA is TGTGCCAGCAGAAATCAGGGGGTTAGGACTGAAGCTTTCTTT. Protein sequence: CASRNQGVRTEAFF.

The chain combines TRBV4-1 with TRBJ2-3, with 11 nucleotides matching TRBD2. Germline CDR1 reads MGHRA; CDR2 reads YSYEKL. Trimming at V came to 1 base and at J to 6 bases, leaving 6 bases not matched to a gene. The CDR3 covers 16 residues. CDR3 DNA sequence: TGCGCCAGCAGCCAAGCGGTAGCGGGGGGGCAGGATACGCAGTATTTT. The encoded protein is CASSQAVAGGQDTQYF.

V and J are TRBV14 and TRBJ2-1; D is ambiguous. Germline CDR1 SGHDN, CDR2 FVKESK. The V end lost 4 bases, the J end lost 5 bases, and 6 bases lay between the germline ends. The CDR3 consists of 12 residues. CDR3 in DNA: TGTGCCAGCAGCCCCCCCAACAATGAGCAGTTCTTC. It yields the protein CASSPPNNEQFF. The full variable domain, completed using reference TRBV14 and TRBJ2-1, is EAGVTQFPSHSVIEKGQTVTLRCDPISGHDNLYWYRRVMGKEIKFLLHFVKESKQDESGMPNNRFLAERTGGTYSTLKVQPAELEDSGVYFCASSPPNNEQFFGPGTRLTVL.

In nucleotides, the CDR3 is TGTGCCAGCAGCTTGCCTTACTACGAGCAGTACTTC. The encoded protein is CASSLPYYEQYF. The chain has TRBV5-8 and TRBJ2-7; no definite D call. Germline CDR1 and CDR2: SGHTS and YDEGEE. The V end lost 1 base, the J end lost 3 bases, and 5 bases lay between the germline ends. The CDR3 has 12 amino acids.

CDR3 sequence reads: CASSYRGRVGEQFF. Written as DNA, the CDR3 is TGTGCCAGCAGTTACAGGGGCAGGGTCGGTGAGCAGTTCTTC. The chain combines TRBV6-5 with TRBJ2-1; D is perhaps TRBD1 (5 bases). Germline CDR1 is MNHEY and CDR2 is SVGAGI. Between the trimmed V and J ends, which lost 2 bases and 9 bases, there was a span of 14 bases. The CDR3 totals 14 residues.

V usage is TRBV10-3 and J usage is TRBJ1-5; D unresolved. This CDR3 spans 14 amino acids. CDR1 is ENHRY and CDR2 is SYGVKD in the germline V gene. Trimming took off 0 bases at V and 8 bases at J, with 11 bases between the two ends. The CDR3 region has the DNA TGTGCCATCAGTGAGTCCTGGGATGGAGAGCCCCAGCATTTT. Translation: CAISESWDGEPQHF.

The chain joins TRBV19 to TRBJ1-2; unclear D gene. Germline lookup yields CDR1 LNHDA and CDR2 SQIVND (reference sequence). Trimming cost V 4 bases and J 1 base, with 1 base left between them. The CDR3 extends over 11 amino acids. CDR3 sequence: CASSNNYGYTF. CDR3 in DNA: TGTGCCAGTAGTAATAACTATGGCTACACCTTC.

The chain couples TRBV9 to TRBJ2-1; 11 nucleotides match TRBD1. This CDR3 comprises 16 residues. V dropped 4 bases and J dropped 2; count of bases not matched to a gene: 5. Per germline, CDR1 SGDLS and CDR2 YYNGEE. CDR3 sequence reads: CASSPGTGGTYNEQFF. In DNA, the CDR3 is TGTGCCAGCAGCCCTGGGACAGGGGGGACCTACAATGAGCAGTTCTTC.

The rearrangement joins TRBV19 to TRBJ1-1, with D unclear. The CDR3 sequence is 12 residues long. The V gene lost 5 bases and the J gene lost 4 bases, with 8 bases spanning the gap. Looked up from germline, CDR1 is LNHDA and CDR2 is SQIVND (reference sequence). Here the CDR3 reads CASSPGVTEAFF. The CDR3 bases are TGTGCCAGTAGTCCGGGAGTCACTGAAGCTTTCTTT.

V and J are TRBV11-2 and TRBJ1-5; perhaps TRBD1 as D (6 bases). Germline lookup yields CDR1 SGHAT and CDR2 FQNNGV. The CDR3 runs 15 residues. The germline V and J ends were trimmed by 2 bases and 7 bases, with 15 bases remaining between them. CDR3 in DNA: TGTGCCAGCAGCTTAACCGCAGGGGTCCGGCAGCCCCAGCATTTT. It codes for CASSLTAGVRQPQHF.

This clone has a single count. The chain has TRBV4-1 and TRBJ2-5, with D perhaps assigned TRBD1 or TRBD2 (5 bases each). This CDR3 is 14 amino acids long. Looked up from germline, CDR1 is MGHRA and CDR2 is YSYEKL. V dropped 2 bases and J dropped 4 bases, with 11 bases sitting between them. The CDR3 reads CASSQPGRIETQYF. CDR3 DNA: TGCGCCAGCAGCCAACCGGGACGGATAGAGACCCAGTACTTC.

The sample holds one count of this clone. The CDR3 DNA is TGTGCCAGCAGTCGAGGACAGCGAATGAACACTGAAGCTTTCTTT. It yields the protein CASSRGQRMNTEAFF. The chain couples TRBV6-1 to TRBJ1-1, with D perhaps TRBD1 (6 bases). V dropped 5 bases and J dropped 0 bases, with 13 bases sitting between them. The CDR3 length is 15 residues. The germline V gene encodes CDR1 MNHNS and CDR2 SASEGT.

The DNA of the CDR3 is TGCGCCAGCAGCCAAGCGCAATCGGGACAGTCGTCGAAGGGCTACACCTTC. It encodes CASSQAQSGQSSKGYTF. The genes are TRBV4-1 and TRBJ1-2, with 7 bases fitting TRBD1. The CDR3 covers 17 residues. Germline loops: CDR1 MGHRA, CDR2 YSYEKL. Unmatched junction bases numbered 16, after V lost 1 base and J lost 8 bases.

The chain recombines TRBV5-1 with TRBJ2-1; D not certain. The V end lost 0 bases, the J end lost 8 bases, and 18 bases lay between the germline ends. Looked up from germline, CDR1 is SGHRS and CDR2 is YFSETQ. This CDR3 has 16 residues. CDR3 residues: CASSLAGLNSDDEQFF. Written as DNA, the CDR3 is TGCGCCAGCAGCTTGGCCGGCCTTAACAGTGACGATGAGCAGTTCTTC. Supplemented by reference TRBV5-1 and TRBJ2-1, the full variable domain reads KAGVTQTPRYLIKTRGQQVTLSCSPISGHRSVSWYQQTPGQGLQFLFEYFSETQRNKGNFPGRFSGRQFSNSRSEMNVSTLELGDSALYLCASSLAGLNSDDEQFFGPGTRLTVL.

This sequence joins TRBV27 and TRBJ1-5, with a weak D call TRBD1 (6 bases). The CDR3 spans 14 residues. Germline CDR1 is MNHEY and CDR2 is SMNVEV (reference sequence). Trimming cost V 6 bases and J 4 bases, with 13 bases left between them. In DNA form, the CDR3 reads TGTGCCAGCAGCCGAGGGGGGTCTAATCAGCCCCAGCATTTT. It specifies CASSRGGSNQPQHF.

This clone was found once. This chain uses TRBV2 with TRBJ2-1, with 10 bases that match TRBD2. CDR3 length: 14 amino acids. V dropped 7 bases and J dropped 4; count of bases not matched to a gene: 4. The germline CDR1 and CDR2 sequences are SNHLY and FYNNEI. The CDR3 loop is CASTSSGGYNEQFF. The DNA of the CDR3 is TGTGCCAGCACATCTAGCGGGGGATACAATGAGCAGTTCTTC.

This chain links TRBV7-9 with TRBJ1-6; tentatively, D is TRBD1 (6 bases). The length of the CDR3 is 15 residues. Germline values: CDR1 SEHNR, CDR2 FQNEAQ (reference sequence). V lost 5 bases, J lost 5 bases, and 13 bases lay in between. DNA of the CDR3: TGTGCCAGCAGCGGTAGTACAGGGAATAATTCACCCCTCCACTTT. Translated: CASSGSTGNNSPLHF. The full variable domain, completed using reference TRBV7-9 and TRBJ1-6, is DTGVSQNPRHKITKRGQNVTFRCDPISEHNRLYWYRQTLGQGPEFLTYFQNEAQLEKSRLLSDRFSAERPKGSFSTLEIQRTEQGDSAMYLCASSGSTGNNSPLHFGNGTRLTVT.

The chain is built from TRBV13 and TRBJ2-2, with D uncertain. The CDR3 consists of 14 residues. CDR1 and CDR2 (germline): PRHDT, FYEKMQ (reference sequence). The V end lost 0 bases, the J end lost 6 bases, and 8 bases lay between the germline ends. CDR3 amino acids: CASSLGASAGELFF. CDR3 coding DNA: TGTGCCAGCAGCTTAGGGGCCTCAGCCGGGGAGCTGTTTTTT.

This clone was seen once. This chain joins TRBV5-4 and TRBJ2-2, with no clear D. Between the trimmed V and J ends, which lost 4 bases and 0 bases, there was a span of 10 bases. CDR1 SGHNT and CDR2 YYREEE come from the germline V gene (reference sequence). The CDR3 runs to 15 residues. CDR3 loop: CASSRPESNTGELFF. In nucleotides, the CDR3 is TGTGCCAGCAGCCGGCCGGAGTCGAACACCGGGGAGCTGTTTTTT.

The chain joins TRBV5-1 to TRBJ2-7; a possible D gene is TRBD1 (5 bases). CDR1 is SGHRS, CDR2 YFSETQ, per germline. The CDR3 consists of 14 residues. V shed 3 bases and J shed 2 bases, with 12 bases lying between them. The CDR3 loop reads CASSSKGLTYEQYF. Written as DNA, the CDR3 is TGCGCCAGCAGCTCGAAGGGGCTTACCTACGAGCAGTACTTC.

The V gene is TRBV10-3, the J gene TRBJ2-7, with D perhaps being TRBD1 or TRBD2 (6 bases each). The CDR3 is made up of 14 amino acids. CDR1 and CDR2 (germline): ENHRY, SYGVKD. V was cut by 9 bases and J by 1 base, with 16 bases left in between. The CDR3 is CAIRGDTASYEQYF. The CDR3 bases are TGTGCCATAAGGGGGGACACAGCTTCCTACGAGCAGTACTTC.

This clone was detected a few times. The V call is TRBV19, the J call TRBJ2-7; D tentatively fits TRBD1 or TRBD2 (5 bases each). The germline V gene has CDR1 LNHDA and CDR2 SQIVND (reference sequence). V gave up 3 bases and J gave up 3 bases, with 6 bases separating them. The CDR3 has 12 amino acids. The CDR3 DNA sequence: TGTGCCAGTAGTATTGGGGGCTACGAGCAGTACTTC. Protein product: CASSIGGYEQYF. Complete variable domain (other parts from reference TRBV19 and TRBJ2-7): DGGITQSPKYLFRKEGQNVTLSCEQNLNHDAMYWYRQDPGQGLRLIYYSQIVNDFQKGDIAEGYSVSREKKESFPLTVTSAQKNPTAFYLCASSIGGYEQYFGPGTRLTVT.

This chain connects TRBV4-1 to TRBJ1-2; D call uncertain. CDR1 and CDR2 from the germline V gene are MGHRA and YSYEKL. Trimming cost V 5 bases and J 3 bases, with 16 bases left between them. There are 15 residues in the CDR3. CDR3 residues: CASSSTTAEYYGYTF. CDR3 DNA sequence: TGCGCCAGCAGCTCCACCACAGCGGAATACTATGGCTACACCTTC.

The chain uses TRBV15 and TRBJ1-1; D is unresolved. V was pared by 8 bases and J by 7 bases, with 17 bases between. Germline V lookup: CDR1 LNHNV, CDR2 YYDKDF (reference sequence). This CDR3 region has 13 residues. This CDR3 reads CATGARAKDEAFF. The DNA of the CDR3 is TGTGCCACCGGCGCCCGGGCCAAAGATGAAGCTTTCTTT.